A selection of T cell receptor beta chains follows, all from one sample in a study of blood T cells in healthy people across ages. MiXCR, applied by TCRdb to the 5' RACE reads, yields one record per CDR3 protein. The data contain over 750,000 distinct CDR3 sequences, about 25% of them seen just once; the ten biggest clones take up roughly a tenth. In addition, the sample was reused for a study of T cells of mothers and their children.

The sample consisted of blood. The receptors derive from a boy between 5 and 17 years old in good health. Each CDR3 is given without its conserved first and last residue. Fields, in order: V gene, clone size, J gene, CDR3 protein. Clone size is stated in some rows and not others, as once, few, many or a class when expanded.

V: TRBV5-1
size: many
J: TRBJ2-3
CDR3: ASSLAGALTDTQY

V: TRBV28
size: few
J: TRBJ1-5
CDR3: ASVTRANQPQH

V: TRBV29-1
size: NA
J: TRBJ1-3
CDR3: SVEDLGGNTIY

V: TRBV6-5
size: NA
J: TRBJ1-3
CDR3: ASSRGTKYGNTIY

V: TRBV6-5
size: few
J: TRBJ2-1
CDR3: ASSTVPSSYNEQF

V: TRBV28
size: NA
J: TRBJ2-1
CDR3: ASSSTTSGGSYNEQF

V: TRBV6-6
size: NA
J: TRBJ2-5
CDR3: ASRRTVQETQY

V: TRBV2
size: few
J: NA
CDR3: ASSDLSELMREQF

V: TRBV29-1
size: NA
J: TRBJ2-7
CDR3: SSGTPSSYEQY

V: TRBV29-1
size: many
J: TRBJ2-7
CDR3: SVGGTGGYEQY

V: TRBV28
size: NA
J: TRBJ1-3
CDR3: ASFTGAISGNTIY

V: TRBV11-1
size: NA
J: NA
CDR3: ASSQLGSRWYEQY

V: TRBV2
size: few
J: TRBJ2-1
CDR3: ASRGGRNEQF

V: TRBV7-3
size: few
J: TRBJ1-2
CDR3: ASSLSFRGSGYT

V: TRBV24-1
size: few
J: TRBJ1-1
CDR3: ATTVGEGWNTEAF

V: TRBV4-3
size: NA
J: TRBJ2-3
CDR3: ASSQGLKAGGLTDTQY

V: TRBV7-9
size: few
J: TRBJ2-1
CDR3: ASYNDFYNEQF

V: TRBV5-1
size: NA
J: TRBJ2-1
CDR3: ASSLDPLAEYNEQF

V: TRBV4-2
size: NA
J: TRBJ2-5
CDR3: ASSLAGLVKETQY

V: TRBV3-1
size: NA
J: TRBJ1-2
CDR3: ASSQDNRGHT

V: TRBV7-8
size: NA
J: TRBJ2-1
CDR3: ASSRQGGGGYNEQF

V: TRBV6-5
size: NA
J: TRBJ2-3
CDR3: ASSWDRDALAQY

V: TRBV7-3
size: NA
J: TRBJ2-2
CDR3: ASSLTSGRAEGTGELF